A single sample is the source of the 27 T cell receptor beta chains below, sequenced in a study of blood T cells in healthy people across ages (dated by TCRdb to between 2014 and 2016). Preparation of the library involved 5' RACE. Sequenced on an Illumina HiSeq 2500. A second PCR of roughly 7 to 12 cycles was performed with a sample-barcoded 5' primer and a J-beta primer mix. TCRdb handled the public reads itself, with Q25 trimming in fastp and clone calling in MiXCR, and kept productive beta chains. Rows matching on CDR3 protein sequence are summarized as one entry with the most common DNA and genes. The sample data list 660,000 or so distinct CDR3 sequences, and approximately 50% of these were observed just once. Over 35% of the sample lies in the top ten. The sample consisted of blood. The receptors originated from a man between 60 and 70 years old in good health.

The rearrangement links TRBV6-5 to TRBJ2-5; D is unclear. This CDR3 has 12 residues. Trimming removed 4 bases at V and 5 bases at J, with 8 bases between. The germline V gene has CDR1 MNHEY and CDR2 SVGAGI. CDR3 nucleotide sequence: TGTGCCAGCAGTTCCACCAGGGAGACCCAGTACTTC. It is translated as CASSSTRETQYF.

This clonotype was counted between two and nine times. The CDR3 reads CSAGLAGGPYEQFF. CDR3 DNA: TGCAGTGCTGGACTAGCGGGGGGGCCCTATGAGCAGTTCTTC. The chain recombines TRBV20-1 with TRBJ2-1; 15 bases line up with TRBD2. With 5 bases clipped from V and 8 bases from J, the junction kept 4 bases outside the gene matches. This CDR3 contains 14 residues. Germline CDR1 reads DFQATT; CDR2 reads SNEGSKA (reference sequence).

The chain joins TRBV7-8 to TRBJ2-5; 11 positions match TRBD1. The CDR3 has 16 amino acids. The V and J ends lost 5 bases and 1 base, in that order; junction bases with no gene match: 6. Per germline, CDR1 SGHVS and CDR2 FQNEAQ. CDR3 in DNA: TGTGCCAGCAGCACCGGGACAGGGGGATTCCAAGAGACCCAGTACTTC. Amino acids: CASSTGTGGFQETQYF.

This clonotype was detected a few times. CDR3 nucleotides: TGTGCCAGCAGCTCCCGTCTCCCGGGACAGGGGTCACACGGTGAGCAGTTCTTC. This gives the protein CASSSRLPGQGSHGEQFF. The V gene is TRBV7-6, the J gene TRBJ2-1; 10 positions agree with TRBD1. Germline V CDR1 and CDR2: SGHVS, FNYEAQ. The CDR3 extends over 18 amino acids. The trim removed 4 bases at V and 9 bases at J, leaving 18 bases unmatched.

This sequence joins TRBV10-3 and TRBJ1-5; a possible D gene is TRBD1 (6 bases). Germline loops: CDR1 ENHRY, CDR2 SYGVKD. The CDR3 contains 16 residues. V lost 5 bases and J 8 bases, leaving 22 bases between the germline ends. As DNA, the CDR3 is TGTGCCATCAGTCCAGGGGACGTTCTCCCTGGTAAGCCCCAGCATTTT. This translates into CAISPGDVLPGKPQHF.

The CDR3 DNA follows: TGTGCCAGCAGCGTTAGGGACTACACCGGGGAGCTGTTTTTT. It specifies CASSVRDYTGELFF. The chain links TRBV7-2 to TRBJ2-2; D is possibly TRBD2 (6 bases). This CDR3 is 14 amino acids long. The germline V gene has CDR1 SGHTA and CDR2 FQGNSA. The V end lost 5 bases, the J end lost 3 bases, and 10 bases lay between the germline ends.

The chain joins TRBV7-9 to TRBJ2-1, with 7 positions matching TRBD2. This CDR3 spans 13 amino acids. The J segment lost 10 bases and the V segment lost 1 base, leaving 4 bases of the junction unmatched. Germline CDR1 reads SEHNR; CDR2 reads FQNEAQ (reference sequence). As DNA, the CDR3 is TGTGCCAGCAGCTTAGGCCAAGCGGGGGAGCAGTTCTTC. Translating it yields CASSLGQAGEQFF.

This clonotype was recorded a few times. The chain joins TRBV29-1 to TRBJ1-2; TRBD1 matches 10 bases. The length of the CDR3 is 13 residues. Germline trimming cut 4 bases from V and 7 bases from J; bases unmatched to any gene: 6. From germline, CDR1 is SQVTM and CDR2 ANQGSEA. The CDR3 region is CSVAETGGSGYTF. The DNA of the CDR3 is TGCAGCGTTGCGGAGACAGGGGGCAGTGGCTACACCTTC. The variable domain in full, with the rest retrieved from reference TRBV29-1 and TRBJ1-2, is SAVISQKPSRDICQRGTSLTIQCQVDSQVTMMFWYRQQPGQSLTLIATANQGSEATYESGFVIDKFPISRPNLTFSTLTVSNMSPEDSSIYLCSVAETGGSGYTFGSGTRLTVV.

The chain recombines TRBV20-1 with TRBJ2-6; D is possibly TRBD1 (6 bases). Germline V CDR1 and CDR2: DFQATT, SNEGSKA (reference sequence). This CDR3 region has 16 residues. V lost 1 base and J 0 bases, leaving 10 bases between the germline ends. Written as DNA, the CDR3 is TGCAGTGCTAGAGGACAGGTGAACTCTGGGGCCAACGTCCTGACTTTC. Protein sequence: CSARGQVNSGANVLTF.

V usage is TRBV7-6 and J usage is TRBJ2-7; maybe TRBD2 (5 bases). The CDR3 runs to 14 residues. Deletions cut 1 base from V and 7 bases from J, with 14 bases between. Germline CDR1 reads SGHVS; CDR2 reads FNYEAQ. CDR3 loop: CASSLGAGVSEQYF. CDR3 bases: TGTGCCAGCAGCTTAGGCGCCGGGGTTTCGGAGCAGTACTTC.

This clonotype was recorded a few times. This chain joins TRBV29-1 and TRBJ2-7, with no clear D. Per germline, CDR1 SQVTM and CDR2 ANQGSEA. Trimming removed 4 bases at V and 1 base at J, with 26 bases between. The length of the CDR3 is 18 residues. This CDR3 is CSVGVRGPSTGVSYEQYF. The CDR3 nucleotides are TGCAGCGTTGGGGTCCGCGGCCCCTCGACTGGGGTTTCCTACGAGCAGTACTTC.

This clonotype appeared a few times. The rearrangement joins TRBV7-9 to TRBJ2-1; weak D call: TRBD1 (6 bases). This CDR3 is 15 amino acids long. Germline assignment: CDR1 SEHNR and CDR2 FQNEAQ (reference sequence). Trimming shortened V by 8 bases and J by 3 bases, and 17 bases separated the two germline ends. The CDR3 region has the DNA TGTGCCAGCCTCGTGGGCCAGGGGCTCTACAATGAGCAGTTCTTC. Its translation: CASLVGQGLYNEQFF. The full variable domain, in which reference TRBV7-9 and TRBJ2-1 provide the parts outside the CDR3, is DTGVSQNPRHKITKRGQNVTFRCDPISEHNRLYWYRQTLGQGPEFLTYFQNEAQLEKSRLLSDRFSAERPKGSFSTLEIQRTEQGDSAMYLCASLVGQGLYNEQFFGPGTRLTVL.

The V call is TRBV12-3 or TRBV12-4, the J call TRBJ2-3, with D maybe TRBD2 (5 bases). The CDR3 loop spans 13 amino acids. V gave up 5 bases and J gave up 6 bases, with 12 bases separating them. The CDR3 is CASSRAVGDTQYF. In DNA form, the CDR3 reads TGTGCCAGCAGTAGAGCGGTCGGGGATACGCAGTATTTT.

The chain uses TRBV4-1 and TRBJ2-1; D ambiguous. V was shortened by 1 base and J by 5 bases, with 9 bases between the two germline ends. This CDR3 has 14 residues. CDR1 MGHRA and CDR2 YSYEKL come from the germline V gene. The CDR3 here is CASSQVLGDNEQFF. CDR3 coding DNA: TGCGCCAGCAGCCAAGTTTTAGGAGACAATGAGCAGTTCTTC.

CDR3 region: CASSQGLGYTF. CDR3 nucleotides: TGTGCCAGCAGCCAAGGTCTGGGCTACACCTTC. The rearrangement links TRBV3-1 to TRBJ1-2, with unresolved D. CDR1 LGHDT and CDR2 YNNKEL come from the germline V gene (reference sequence). V lost 1 base to trimming and J lost 8 bases, with 5 bases between them. The CDR3 covers 11 residues.

The V and J genes are TRBV3-1 and TRBJ2-5; the D gene is possibly TRBD2 (6 bases). The V gene lost 4 bases and the J gene lost 2 bases, with 17 bases spanning the gap. The CDR3 length is 16 residues. Germline CDR1 reads LGHDT; CDR2 reads YNNKEL (reference sequence). DNA of the CDR3: TGTGCCAGCAGCCGTGGACCGCAAGGGAGGCAAGAGACCCAGTACTTC. This gives the protein CASSRGPQGRQETQYF.

The CDR3 nucleotides read TGTGCCAGCAGCTTGGTGGGGGGCGCCTACGAGCAGTACTTC. Protein sequence: CASSLVGGAYEQYF. V gene TRBV5-5 combines with J gene TRBJ2-7, with D possibly called TRBD1 or TRBD2 (6 bases each). Germline CDR1 reads SGHKS; CDR2 reads YYEKEE (reference sequence). There are 14 residues in the CDR3. V was cut by 0 bases and J by 2 bases, with 9 bases left in between.

V is TRBV6-2 or TRBV6-3 and J is TRBJ1-6; 9 bases are a match to TRBD1. Germline V CDR1 and CDR2: MNHEY, SVGEGT. CDR3 size: 16 residues. V shed 4 bases and J 9 bases; nucleotides not matched to a gene: 10. This CDR3 is CASSSDGTGLSSPLHF. CDR3 coding DNA: TGTGCCAGCAGTTCGGACGGGACAGGGTTGAGTTCACCCCTCCACTTT.

V gene TRBV7-9 combines with J gene TRBJ1-6; D is possibly TRBD1 (6 bases). Trimming removed 2 bases from V and 10 bases from J, with 18 bases in between. The CDR3 runs to 16 residues. The germline V gene encodes CDR1 SEHNR and CDR2 FQNEAQ (reference sequence). The DNA of the CDR3 is TGTGCCAGCAGCTTAACGGCAGCCGGAGGGGGATCACCCCTCCACTTT. Amino acids: CASSLTAAGGGSPLHF.

This clonotype came up a few times. This chain uses TRBV20-1 with TRBJ2-1; D possibly corresponds to TRBD1 (6 bases). Germline assignment: CDR1 DFQATT and CDR2 SNEGSKA (reference sequence). The germline V and J ends were trimmed by 5 bases and 0 bases, with 14 bases remaining between them. CDR3 length: 15 residues. CDR3 nucleotide sequence: TGCAGTGCTCCTCCGGGACACTCCTCCTACAATGAGCAGTTCTTC. This translates into CSAPPGHSSYNEQFF.

The V gene is TRBV5-5, the J gene TRBJ1-2, with D perhaps TRBD1 (6 bases). Trimming removed 0 bases from V and 7 bases from J, with 10 bases in between. The CDR3 is made up of 13 amino acids. Germline V gene data show CDR1 as SGHKS and CDR2 as YYEKEE (reference sequence). CDR3 sequence: CASSLGGRGGYTF. The CDR3 region has the DNA TGTGCCAGCAGCTTGGGGGGGCGTGGTGGCTACACCTTC.

The chain carries TRBV10-3 and TRBJ2-5; 8 nucleotides agree with TRBD2. After removal of 2 bases from V and 2 bases from J, the junction contained 4 bases not matched to a gene. Germline CDR1 and CDR2: ENHRY and SYGVKD. CDR3 length equals 15 residues. The CDR3 region has the DNA TGTGCCATCAGTGAGAGCACGGGGGGGCAAGAGACCCAGTACTTC. It codes for CAISESTGGQETQYF.

This rearrangement joins TRBV20-1 to TRBJ2-1; no clear D gene. Trimming stripped 5 bases from V and 6 bases from J, with 11 bases between. The CDR3 is made up of 12 amino acids. Germline CDR1 and CDR2: DFQATT and SNEGSKA (reference sequence). The DNA for the CDR3 is TGCAGTGCTCAGACGTCCATCAATGAGCAGTTCTTC. It encodes CSAQTSINEQFF.

This clonotype turned up a few times. The chain links TRBV25-1 to TRBJ2-7; 8 bases are a match to TRBD2. Germline-derived CDR1 and CDR2 are MGHDK and SYGVNS. With V trimmed by 6 bases and J by 4 bases, 5 bases remained unmatched. The CDR3 sequence is 13 residues long. The CDR3 is CASSSAGGYEQYF. The DNA for the CDR3 is TGTGCCAGCAGCTCGGCGGGGGGTTACGAGCAGTACTTC.

This sequence joins TRBV5-1 and TRBJ2-1; TRBD1 matches 9 bases. CDR1 SGHRS and CDR2 YFSETQ come from the germline V gene. V lost 5 bases and J lost 12; bases outside the gene matches: 15. This CDR3 contains 15 residues. The CDR3 DNA reads as TGCGCCAGCAGGATGGGGGACAGGGATGTCGGTGGGCAGTTCTTC. As protein: CASRMGDRDVGGQFF. The whole variable domain, filled in from reference TRBV5-1 and TRBJ2-1, reads KAGVTQTPRYLIKTRGQQVTLSCSPISGHRSVSWYQQTPGQGLQFLFEYFSETQRNKGNFPGRFSGRQFSNSRSEMNVSTLELGDSALYLCASRMGDRDVGGQFFGPGTRLTVL.

V gene TRBV7-6 combines with J gene TRBJ2-7; TRBD2 agrees at 9 bases. Per the germline V gene, CDR1 is SGHVS and CDR2 is FNYEAQ. Trimming at V came to 2 bases and at J to 0 bases, leaving 17 bases not matched to a gene. This CDR3 region has 20 residues. The CDR3 region has the DNA TGTGCCAGCAGCTTACCCCTCTGGGGGGTAGCGGGGGTCTACTCCTACGAGCAGTACTTC. Encoded protein: CASSLPLWGVAGVYSYEQYF. Full variable domain (remainder filled in from reference TRBV7-6 and TRBJ2-7): GAGVSQSPRYKVTKRGQDVALRCDPISGHVSLYWYRQALGQGPEFLTYFNYEAQQDKSGLPNDRFSAERPEGSISTLTIQRTEQRDSAMYRCASSLPLWGVAGVYSYEQYFGPGTRLTVT.

This sequence joins TRBV29-1 and TRBJ1-1; 7 nucleotides line up with TRBD1. V shed 6 bases and J 5 bases; nucleotides not matched to a gene: 12. Germline lookup yields CDR1 SQVTM and CDR2 ANQGSEA. The CDR3 length is 14 residues. CDR3 bases: TGCAGCGTCTCCGAAAGACAGGGAGGGACTGAAGCTTTCTTT. Residues: CSVSERQGGTEAFF.